The rows below give T cell receptor beta chains drawn from one sample of a study of blood T cell repertoires in COVID-19. Sequencing was performed with immunoSEQ multiplex PCR; in TCRdb, only in-frame clones are kept and a portion is missing. Of hundreds of thousands of clones in the sample, more than 80% are singletons; the top ten hold over 2%. The sequencing sample was made of PBMCs or T cells enriched from blood (not recorded which). The receptors stem from a woman under 30 who had recovered from COVID-19. The CDR3 runs from the conserved cysteine through the conserved F or W. Fields, in order: V gene, clone size, D gene, J gene, CDR3 DNA, CDR3 protein. The D gene is left open where the match is weak. Not every row has a clone size; where given, it reads once, few, many or a size class.

>TRBV30|.|.|TRBJ1-1
TGTGCCTGGAGTGTAGGGGTTAACACTGAAGCTTTCTTT
CAWSVGVNTEAFF
>TRBV7-8|.|TRBD1|TRBJ1-1
TGTGCCAGCAGCTTAACAGGGGTTAACACTGAAGCTTTCTTT
CASSLTGVNTEAFF
>TRBV7-3|.|TRBD2|TRBJ2-5
TGTGCCAGCAGCTTAGGGGGGGAGGTCCAAGAGACCCAGTACTTC
CASSLGGEVQETQYF
>TRBV15|.|.|TRBJ1-4
TGTGCCACCAGCAGAGGGGTAGCACGTTATAATGAAAAACTGTTTTTT
CATSRGVARYNEKLFF
>TRBV5-1|.|.|TRBJ1-2
TGCGCCAGCAGCTTCCCGGACAGCTATGGCTACACCTTC
CASSFPDSYGYTF
>TRBV27|.|TRBD1|TRBJ1-2
TGTGCCAGCAGGACAGGGGCTAATGGCTACACCTTC
CASRTGANGYTF
>TRBV9|.|TRBD2|TRBJ2-3
TGTCCTCGGGGGGGCTGGAATACGCAGTATTTT
CPRGGWNTQYF
>TRBV2|.|.|TRBJ2-7
TGTGCCACCCATGTCGACAGGTACTACGAGCAGTACTTC
CATHVDRYYEQYF
>TRBV2|.|.|TRBJ1-5
TGTGCCAGCAGTGGGGGAACAGGGTCAAGCAATCAGCCCCAGCATTTT
CASSGGTGSSNQPQHF
>TRBV5-6|once|TRBD2|TRBJ2-3
TGTGCCAGCAACACACTAGCGGGGGGCACAGATACGCAGTATTTT
CASNTLAGGTDTQYF
>TRBV4-1|.|TRBD2|TRBJ2-2
TGCGCCAGCAGCCTGAAGGGAGCGGGGGCAGACACCGGGGAGCTGTTTTTT
CASSLKGAGADTGELFF
>TRBV6-5|.|TRBD1|TRBJ1-4
TGTGCCAGCAGCCCGGACAGGGGAAAACTGTTTTTT
CASSPDRGKLFF
>TRBV6-5|.|.|TRBJ2-7
TGTGCCAGCAGTCCACACAGTGCTGCCGAGCAGTACTTC
CASSPHSAAEQYF
>TRBV28|.|.|TRBJ1-1
TGTGCCAGCAGGGGTCGGACAGCCGGAAGGACTGAAGCTTTCTTT
CASRGRTAGRTEAFF
>TRBV5-6|.|TRBD1|TRBJ2-7
TGTGCCAGCAGCCCCCACCCCCGGACAGGGAGATTCTACGAGCAGTACTTC
CASSPHPRTGRFYEQYF
>TRBV18|.|.|TRBJ2-1
TGTGCCAGCTCACCACCCGGTGCTTACAATGAGCAGTTCTTC
CASSPPGAYNEQFF
>TRBV29-1|.|.|TRBJ1-1
TGCAGCGTTGAATGGGGGGAGGCTTTCTTT
CSVEWGEAFF
>TRBV3-1/TRBV3-2|.|TRBD1|TRBJ2-5
TGTGCCAGCAGCCAGCCCGGGAACAGGGGATGGACTCCCGGGGAGACCCAGTACTTC
CASSQPGNRGWTPGETQYF
>TRBV28|few|TRBD1|TRBJ1-5
TGTGCCAGCAGTTTGTATACAGGGGTGGATCAGCCCCAGCATTTT
CASSLYTGVDQPQHF
>TRBV4-2|few|TRBD2|TRBJ2-3
TGTGCCAGCAGCCCAACTCCTAAAGCGGGGGGCTCCACAGATACGCAGTATTTT
CASSPTPKAGGSTDTQYF
>TRBV6-1|.|.|TRBJ1-6
TGTGCCAGCAGTGAGGTCAGGGCAGTGTTGTCACCCCTCCACTTT
CASSEVRAVLSPLHF
>TRBV2|.|TRBD1|TRBJ1-1
TGTGCCAGCATTCTCATCAGGGGGCGCGGAACTGAAGCTTTCTTT
CASILIRGRGTEAFF
>TRBV25-1|.|TRBD1|TRBJ1-1
TGTGCCAGCAGTGTCTCCGGGACAGGGGGCACTGAAGCTTTCTTT
CASSVSGTGGTEAFF
>TRBV5-1|.|.|TRBJ1-1
TGCGCCAGCAGCTCAGCAGGGCTGAACACTGAAGCTTTCTTT
CASSSAGLNTEAFF
>TRBV9|.|.|TRBJ1-1
TGTGCCAGCAGCGCCTCCGGGGTGAACACTGAAGCTTTCTTT
CASSASGVNTEAFF
>TRBV6-5|.|TRBD1|TRBJ1-2
TGTGCCAGCAGTTATTTGCAGGGGGCTGGCTACACCTTC
CASSYLQGAGYTF
>TRBV6-1|.|.|TRBJ2-5
TGTGCCAGCAGTGAAGGGGGGCTTAATTGGGAGACCCAGTACTTC
CASSEGGLNWETQYF
>TRBV7-8|few|TRBD1|TRBJ1-5
TGTGCCAGCAGGCAAGGACAGGGACAGCATCAGCCCCAGCATTTT
CASRQGQGQHQPQHF
>TRBV5-1|.|.|TRBJ2-5
TGCGCCAGCAGCTTGAGGGGAGAGACCCAGTACTTC
CASSLRGETQYF
>TRBV9|.|TRBD1|TRBJ1-2
TGTGCCAGCAGCCCATGGGACAGGGAGAACTATGGCTACACCTTC
CASSPWDRENYGYTF
>TRBV19|.|TRBD1|TRBJ1-5
TGTGCCAGTAGTGGAGGACAGGATAGCAATCAGCCCCAGCATTTT
CASSGGQDSNQPQHF
>TRBV11-2|.|TRBD2|TRBJ2-3
TGTGCCAGCAGCTTAGATATATCGAGCGGGGGGACAGATACGCAGTATTTT
CASSLDISSGGTDTQYF
>TRBV29-1|.|.|TRBJ1-1
TGCAGCGTTGCTTACATTAGCGCTGAAGCTTTCTTT
CSVAYISAEAFF
>TRBV4-1|.|TRBD1|TRBJ1-1
TGCGCCAGCAGCTCGGGGACAGGGAACACTGAAGCTTTCTTT
CASSSGTGNTEAFF
>TRBV9|once|.|TRBJ2-1
TGTGCCAGCAGCGTAGGTCCTCCCTCCTACAATGAGCAGTTCTTC
CASSVGPPSYNEQFF
>TRBV30|.|.|TRBJ2-4
TGTGCCTGGAGAAGCACCATAGCCAAAAACATTCAGTACTTC
CAWRSTIAKNIQYF
>TRBV19|.|.|TRBJ2-5
TGTGCCAGTAGCGCGCGGGGTTTAGAGACCCAGTACTTC
CASSARGLETQYF
>TRBV6-5|.|TRBD2|TRBJ2-1
TGTGCCAGCGGCCTAAGTGGGGGGGTGACGGATGAGCAGTTCTTC
CASGLSGGVTDEQFF
>TRBV5-1|.|TRBD1|TRBJ1-5
TGCGCCAGCAGCTTGGGGACAGGGGGAAGTAGCAATCAGCCCCAGCATTTT
CASSLGTGGSSNQPQHF
>TRBV7-9|.|TRBD1|TRBJ2-5
TGTGCCAGCAGCTTAGCGAGACAGGGAGAAGAGACCCAGTACTTC
CASSLARQGEETQYF
>TRBV5-1|.|.|TRBJ2-1
TGCGCCAGCACCACGAGGCCGGGGGATCCCTACAATGAGCAGTTCTTC
CASTTRPGDPYNEQFF
>TRBV18|.|TRBD1|TRBJ1-4
TGTGCCAGCTCACCACGACAGGGGGCCCTTGGTGAAAAACTGTTTTTT
CASSPRQGALGEKLFF
>TRBV2|.|.|TRBJ1-5
TGTGCCAGCAGTAGGGGTAGCAATCAGCCCCAGCATTTT
CASSRGSNQPQHF
>TRBV19|.|TRBD2|TRBJ2-3
TGTGCCAGTAGGAAACCCGGGGGGGCCTCAGATACGCAGTATTTT
CASRKPGGASDTQYF
>TRBV21-1|few|.|TRBJ1-2
TGTGCCAGCAGCAAAAGGCGGACAGTTAACTATGGCTACACCTTC
CASSKRRTVNYGYTF
>TRBV5-1|.|TRBD2|TRBJ2-7
TGCGCCAGCAGCTTGGCGGGGACTAGCGGGGGGCGCGAGCAGTACTTC
CASSLAGTSGGREQYF
>TRBV27|.|TRBD2|TRBJ2-2
TGTGCCAGCAGTTTAAAGGCGGGGGGTTTTACCGGGGAGCTGTTTTTT
CASSLKAGGFTGELFF
>TRBV5-8|once|TRBD2|TRBJ2-1
TGTGCCAGCAGCTTGGGGCTAGCGGGGGACCCTTCCTACAATGAGCAGTTCTTC
CASSLGLAGDPSYNEQFF
>TRBV29-1|.|TRBD1|TRBJ1-1
TGCAGCGTGGCGACAGGGGGCCGAGGCACTGAAGCTTTCTTT
CSVATGGRGTEAFF
>TRBV7-7|.|TRBD1|TRBJ2-5
TGTGCTAGCAGCTCGCAGACAGGGGTAGGGGAGACCCAGTACTTC
CASSSQTGVGETQYF
>TRBV19|.|.|TRBJ1-2
TGTGCCAGTAGTATATCAGGGCCCGGGAGCTATGGCTACACCTTC
CASSISGPGSYGYTF